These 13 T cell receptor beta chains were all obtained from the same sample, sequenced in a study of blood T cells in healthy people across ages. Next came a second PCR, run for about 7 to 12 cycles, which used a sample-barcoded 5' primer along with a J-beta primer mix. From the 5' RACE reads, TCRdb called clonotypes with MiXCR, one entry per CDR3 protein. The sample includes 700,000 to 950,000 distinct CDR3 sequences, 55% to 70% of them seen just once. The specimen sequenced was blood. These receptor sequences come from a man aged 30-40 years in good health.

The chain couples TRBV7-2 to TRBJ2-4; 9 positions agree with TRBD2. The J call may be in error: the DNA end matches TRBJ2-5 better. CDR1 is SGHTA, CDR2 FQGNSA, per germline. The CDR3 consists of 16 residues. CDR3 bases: TGTGCCAGCAGCCTTTCGACTAGCGGATATCGAGAGACCCAGTACTTC. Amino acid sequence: CASSLSTSGYRETQYF.

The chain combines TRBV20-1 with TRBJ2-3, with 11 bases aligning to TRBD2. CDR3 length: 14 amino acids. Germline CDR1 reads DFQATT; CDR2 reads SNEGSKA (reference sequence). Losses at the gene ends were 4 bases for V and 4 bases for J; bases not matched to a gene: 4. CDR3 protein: CSATLAGGSDTQYF. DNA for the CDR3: TGCAGTGCTACCCTAGCGGGAGGTTCAGATACGCAGTATTTT.

DNA of the CDR3: TGTGCCTGGAGTCAGGGAGTTGGCAATCAGCCCCAGCATTTT. Residues: CAWSQGVGNQPQHF. The chain uses TRBV30 and TRBJ1-5; possible D gene TRBD1, 5 bases. Trimming removed 2 bases at V and 2 bases at J, with 10 bases between. Germline V gene data show CDR1 as GTSNPN and CDR2 as SVGIG (reference sequence). The CDR3 length is 14 residues.

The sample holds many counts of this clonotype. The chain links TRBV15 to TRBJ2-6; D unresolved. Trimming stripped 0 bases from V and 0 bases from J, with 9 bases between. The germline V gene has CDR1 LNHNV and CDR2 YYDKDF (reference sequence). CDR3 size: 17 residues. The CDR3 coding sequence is TGTGCCACCAGCAGAGAGCTTCAATTCTCTGGGGCCAACGTCCTGACTTTC. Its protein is CATSRELQFSGANVLTF.

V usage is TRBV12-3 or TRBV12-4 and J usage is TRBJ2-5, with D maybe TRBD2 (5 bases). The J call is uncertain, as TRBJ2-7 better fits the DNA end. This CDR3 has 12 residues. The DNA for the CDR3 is TGTGCCAGCAGTTTCGGGGAATACGAGCAGTACTTC. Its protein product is CASSFGEYEQYF.

CDR3 protein: CASSLAGPTAEQYF. The CDR3, as DNA: TGTGCCAGCAGCTTAGCGGGACCCACAGCCGAGCAGTACTTC. This chain links TRBV7-9 with TRBJ2-7; D tentatively fits TRBD1 or TRBD2 (5 bases each). Germline CDR1 reads SEHNR; CDR2 reads FQNEAQ (reference sequence). The germline V and J ends were trimmed by 0 bases and 6 bases, with 12 bases remaining between them. The CDR3 is 14 amino acids.

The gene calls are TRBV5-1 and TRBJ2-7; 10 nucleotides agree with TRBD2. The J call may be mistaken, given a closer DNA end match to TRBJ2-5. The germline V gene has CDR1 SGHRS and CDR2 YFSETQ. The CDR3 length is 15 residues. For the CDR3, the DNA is TGCGCCAGCAGCTTTAGCGGGGGGACGGAAGAGACCCAGTACTTC. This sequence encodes CASSFSGGTEETQYF.

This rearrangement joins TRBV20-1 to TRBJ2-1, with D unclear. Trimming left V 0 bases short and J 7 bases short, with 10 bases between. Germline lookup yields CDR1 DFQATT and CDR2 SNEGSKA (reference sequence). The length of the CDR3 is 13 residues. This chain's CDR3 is CSARDLFRNEQFF. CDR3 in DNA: TGCAGTGCTAGAGATTTATTCCGAAATGAGCAGTTCTTC.

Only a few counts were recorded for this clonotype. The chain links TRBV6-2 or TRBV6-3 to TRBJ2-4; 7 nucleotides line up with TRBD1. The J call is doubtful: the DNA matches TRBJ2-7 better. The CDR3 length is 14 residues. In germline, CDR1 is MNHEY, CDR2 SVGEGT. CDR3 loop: CASRRQGVSYEQYF. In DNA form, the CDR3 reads TGTGCCAGCAGGCGACAGGGAGTGTCCTACGAGCAGTACTTC.

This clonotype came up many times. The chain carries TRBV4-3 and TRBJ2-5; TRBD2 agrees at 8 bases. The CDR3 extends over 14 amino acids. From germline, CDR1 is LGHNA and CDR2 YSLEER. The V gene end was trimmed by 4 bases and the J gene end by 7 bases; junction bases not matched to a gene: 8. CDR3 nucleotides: TGCGCCAGCAGCCGGGGACTAGTCGCGGGGACCCAGTACTTC. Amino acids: CASSRGLVAGTQYF.

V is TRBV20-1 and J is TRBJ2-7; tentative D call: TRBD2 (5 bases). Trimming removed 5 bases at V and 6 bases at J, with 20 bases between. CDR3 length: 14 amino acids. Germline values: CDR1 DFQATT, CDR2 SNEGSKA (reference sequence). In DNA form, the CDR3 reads TGCAGTGCTTCCGGCGACGAGGGCAACCGCGAGCAGTACTTC. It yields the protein CSASGDEGNREQYF.

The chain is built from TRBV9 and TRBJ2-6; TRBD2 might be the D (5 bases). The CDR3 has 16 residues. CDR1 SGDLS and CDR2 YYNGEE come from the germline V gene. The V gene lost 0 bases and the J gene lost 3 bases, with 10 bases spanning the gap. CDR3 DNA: TGTGCCAGCAGCGTAGGTGGGAGCTATGGGGCCAACGTCCTGACTTTC. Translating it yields CASSVGGSYGANVLTF.

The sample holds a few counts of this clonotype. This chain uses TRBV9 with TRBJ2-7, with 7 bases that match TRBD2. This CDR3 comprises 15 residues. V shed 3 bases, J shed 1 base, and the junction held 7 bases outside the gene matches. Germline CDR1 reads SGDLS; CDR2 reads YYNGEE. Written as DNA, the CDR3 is TGTGCCAGCAGCGCAGGATCGGGACTATCCTACGAGCAGTACTTC. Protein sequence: CASSAGSGLSYEQYF.